This TCR beta chain comes out of a study of CD8+ T cells in alopecia areata. RNA was extracted and reverse transcribed into cDNA as the sequencing template. Profiling relied on immunoSEQ multiplex PCR, and the TCRdb table lists in-frame clones only, not all of them. This table holds fewer than 250,000 clones, 45% to 75% found once. Documented treatment: oral pan-JAK inhibitor, 5-10 mg twice daily. The CDR3 runs 13 residues. Germline V gene lookup returns CDR1 SQVTM and CDR2 ANQGSEA. The germline V and J ends were trimmed by 3 bases and 5 bases, with 13 bases remaining between them. This clone was recorded a few times.

V usage is TRBV29-1 and J usage is TRBJ2-5, with D possibly matching TRBD1 (5 bases). This clonotype originated in a human donor with alopecia areata. Source: CD4+ T cells sorted from blood, taken at week 4, from a patient treated with tofacitinib. This CDR3 is CSVDGARWETQYF. The CDR3 bases are TGCAGCGTTGATGGGGCCAGATGGGAGACCCAGTACTTC.